This is a list of T cell receptor beta chains from one sample in a study of OX40 agonist ivuxolimab in advanced cancers. Here immunoSEQ multiplex PCR was the method, and the copy in TCRdb shows in-frame clones only, minus some. The table shows more than 50,000 clones, with just over 85% occurring only once. This specimen was CD4+ or CD8+ T cells sorted from blood, taken in a trial of the OX40 agonist ivuxolimab. These receptors were collected from an adult with an advanced solid tumor such as melanoma, head and neck, liver or kidney cancer. The CDR3 runs from the conserved cysteine through the conserved F or W. A D gene is named only where the DNA matches it firmly. The listing skips clone size in some rows; elsewhere it reads once, few, many or a size class.

CDR3 length	clone size	D gene	V gene	J gene	CDR3 DNA	CDR3 protein
15	NA	TRBD1	TRBV11-3	TRBJ2-2	TGTGCCAGCAGCTCCGGGACAGCGAACACCGGGGAGCTGTTTTTT	CASSSGTANTGELFF
15	once	NA	TRBV6-1	TRBJ2-1	TGTGCCAGCAGTGAAGTCCCGCAGGTCTACAATGAGCAGTTCTTC	CASSEVPQVYNEQFF
12	NA	NA	TRBV7-9	TRBJ2-3	TGTGCCAGCAGCCCGGGGGCAGATACGCAGTATTTT	CASSPGADTQYF
15	NA	TRBD1	TRBV7-2	TRBJ1-5	TGTGCCAGCAGCGTAAGGACAGGGGGCAATCAGCCCCAGCATTTT	CASSVRTGGNQPQHF
14	NA	NA	TRBV14	TRBJ2-3	TGTGCCAGCAGCCCGGACCTCAACACAGATACGCAGTATTTT	CASSPDLNTDTQYF
14	NA	TRBD1	TRBV5-1	TRBJ2-7	TGCGCCAGTGCCGGGACAGGCGGCTATTACGAGCAGTACTTC	CASAGTGGYYEQYF
15	NA	NA	TRBV30	TRBJ1-5	TGTGCCTGGCCTCCTCAGGACAATCCCAATCAGCCCCAGCATTTT	CAWPPQDNPNQPQHF
15	NA	NA	TRBV7-2	TRBJ1-1	TGTGCCAGCAGCATAGACCCTCGGTTTGGAGCTGAAGCTTTCTTT	CASSIDPRFGAEAFF
13	NA	NA	TRBV28	TRBJ1-1	TGTGCCAGTGGAGAGAGAAGAGGGACTGAAGCTTTCTTT	CASGERRGTEAFF
15	NA	NA	TRBV6-6	TRBJ2-7	TGTGCCAGCAGTTACTTTCCTTTGGGGACCTACGAGCAGTACTTC	CASSYFPLGTYEQYF
12	NA	NA	TRBV6-5	TRBJ1-5	TGTGCCAGCAGTTACCTAAATCAGCCCCAGCATTTT	CASSYLNQPQHF
13	NA	NA	TRBV7-3	TRBJ2-5	TGTGCCAGCAGCTTAGAGGCTCAAGAGACCCAGTACTTC	CASSLEAQETQYF
16	NA	NA	TRBV7-2	TRBJ2-1	TGTGCCAGCAGCTTAAGGCAAATCAGCTCCTACAATGAGCAGTTCTTC	CASSLRQISSYNEQFF
13	NA	TRBD2	TRBV11-3	TRBJ2-5	TGTGCCAGGGCGGCGGGCGGGGGGAAGACCCAGTACTTC	CARAAGGGKTQYF
14	NA	NA	TRBV18	TRBJ1-1	TGTGCCAGCTCACCACTACCCATACGGGCTGAAGCTTTCTTT	CASSPLPIRAEAFF
14	NA	NA	TRBV18	TRBJ1-5	TGTGCCAGCTCACCCGGAGTTAGCAATCAGCCCCAGCATTTT	CASSPGVSNQPQHF
11	once	NA	TRBV30	TRBJ1-2	TGTGCCTGGAGTGAAAACTATGGCTACACCTTC	CAWSENYGYTF
15	NA	NA	TRBV4-1	TRBJ2-4	TGCGCCAGCAGCCAAGAGGAGGCCAGATCTGACATTCAGTACTTC	CASSQEEARSDIQYF
13	NA	NA	TRBV7-8	TRBJ1-6	TGTGCCAGCAGCGTGACCCGGGATTCACCCCTCCACTTT	CASSVTRDSPLHF
16	once	NA	TRBV15	TRBJ1-3	TGTGCCACCAGCAGGGAGACGGGGGGATCTGGAAACACCATATATTTT	CATSRETGGSGNTIYF
15	NA	TRBD1	TRBV2	TRBJ2-5	TGTGCCAGCAGTGCGCGGACAGGACCCCAAGAGACCCAGTACTTC	CASSARTGPQETQYF
14	NA	TRBD1	TRBV5-1	TRBJ1-2	TGCGCCACCAAGAACCCAGGGGGCGACTATGGCTACACCTTC	CATKNPGGDYGYTF
11	NA	NA	TRBV5-4	TRBJ1-2	TGTGCCAGCCGCTCCGGGGGCGGCTACACCTTC	CASRSGGGYTF
17	NA	TRBD1	TRBV12-5	TRBJ2-3	TGTGCTAGTGGTTTGGTACTAACAGGGGGTAGCACAGATACGCAGTATTTT	CASGLVLTGGSTDTQYF
11	NA	NA	TRBV6-5	TRBJ2-3	TGTGCCAGCACCCTAGCAGATACGCAGTATTTT	CASTLADTQYF
13	few	TRBD1	TRBV2	TRBJ1-5	TGTGCCAGCGTCGGACAGGAGAATCAGCCCCAGCATTTT	CASVGQENQPQHF
15	NA	TRBD1	TRBV19	TRBJ1-4	TGTGCCAGTAGCCAACCACAGGGGGTCGGTGAAAAACTGTTTTTT	CASSQPQGVGEKLFF
16	NA	NA	TRBV7-2	TRBJ2-1	TGTGCCAGCAGCTTAGGTGGGCAGAAATCCTACAATGAGCAGTTCTTC	CASSLGGQKSYNEQFF
16	NA	TRBD1	TRBV5-6	TRBJ1-3	TGTGCCAGCAGCTACTCCGGGACAGGGGTTGGAAACACCATATATTTT	CASSYSGTGVGNTIYF
12	few	NA	TRBV30	TRBJ2-7	TGTGCCTGGAGCATAACAGGGTACGAGCAGTACTTC	CAWSITGYEQYF
16	NA	TRBD2	TRBV28	TRBJ2-1	TGTGCCAGCAGTGGGCTAGCGGGAGGCTCCTACAATGAGCAGTTCTTC	CASSGLAGGSYNEQFF
16	few	TRBD2	TRBV27	TRBJ2-1	TGTGCCAGTAGAAGCGGGGGGTCCACGTCGTACAATGAGCAGTTCTTC	CASRSGGSTSYNEQFF
13	few	NA	TRBV19	TRBJ2-2	TGTGCCACCCGGGACGCGATGAACGGGGAGCTGTTTTTT	CATRDAMNGELFF
15	NA	NA	TRBV11-1	TRBJ1-2	TGTGCCAGCAGCTTTAGTGGGGCAGCAGGGGATGGCTACACCTTC	CASSFSGAAGDGYTF
14	NA	NA	TRBV5-4	TRBJ2-7	TGTGCCAGCAGCTTGGTGGGGGCATCCTACGAGCAGTACTTC	CASSLVGASYEQYF
12	NA	NA	TRBV5-1	TRBJ2-3	TGCGCCAGCAGCTTGAGGGCGGATACGCAGTATTTT	CASSLRADTQYF
14	NA	NA	TRBV4-1	TRBJ2-2	TGCGCCAGCAGCCAAGTTTGGGGGGTCGGGGAGCTGTTTTTT	CASSQVWGVGELFF
15	NA	NA	TRBV25-1	TRBJ2-7	TGTGCCAGCAGTGAAATGGGGGGAAAAATGGGACAGTTGTACTTC	CASSEMGGKMGQLYF
13	NA	NA	TRBV28	TRBJ1-2	TGTGCCAGCAAACCCCCTGGGGGCAGGGGCTACACCTTC	CASKPPGGRGYTF
13	NA	NA	TRBV6-1	TRBJ1-5	TGTGCCAGCACCACTTACTCCGACCAGCCCCAGCATTTT	CASTTYSDQPQHF
15	NA	NA	TRBV2	TRBJ2-6	TGTGCCAGCAGTGACCAGGGGTTCGGGGCCAACGTCCTGACTTTC	CASSDQGFGANVLTF
17	NA	TRBD1	TRBV7-8	TRBJ1-5	TGTGCCAGCAGCTTAGGACAGGGCGGCGGGAGCAATCAGCCCCAGCATTTT	CASSLGQGGGSNQPQHF
14	NA	NA	TRBV7-8	TRBJ2-7	TGTGCCAGCAGCTTCCGACAAGTTACGGGCGAGCAGTACTTC	CASSFRQVTGEQYF
14	NA	NA	TRBV2	TRBJ2-7	TGTGCCAGCAGCCGGGCTCGATCGGCCTACGAGCAGTACTTC	CASSRARSAYEQYF
15	NA	TRBD2	TRBV28	TRBJ2-7	TGTGCCAGCAGTTTTTTAGCTAGCGGGAGCTACGAGCAGTACTTC	CASSFLASGSYEQYF
16	NA	NA	TRBV5-6	TRBJ2-7	TGTGCCAGCAGCTTGTTAGGGAGCAGAGGGACCTACGAGCAGTACTTC	CASSLLGSRGTYEQYF
14	NA	NA	TRBV2	TRBJ2-3	TGTGCCAGCAGACAGGGAACGGAGACAGATACGCAGTATTTT	CASRQGTETDTQYF
15	NA	TRBD1	TRBV6-6	TRBJ1-6	TGTGCCAGCAGTCCAAACAGGGACAGACTTTCACCCCTCCACTTT	CASSPNRDRLSPLHF
14	NA	TRBD1	TRBV5-4	TRBJ1-2	TGTGCCAGCAGCTCCCCCGGGACAGGAAGGATGGACACCTTC	CASSSPGTGRMDTF
14	few	NA	TRBV4-1	TRBJ1-1	TGCGCCAGCAGCCAGGCCGATTGGGGGGCTGAAGCTTTCTTT	CASSQADWGAEAFF
15	NA	NA	TRBV5-8	TRBJ1-1	TGTGCCAGCAGCTTGACAACAGGATTGAACACTGAAGCTTTCTTT	CASSLTTGLNTEAFF
10	NA	TRBD1	TRBV20-1	TRBJ1-2	TGCAGTGCTAGACGGACAGGGAGAACCTTC	CSARRTGRTF
15	NA	TRBD2	TRBV19	TRBJ2-2	TGTGCCAGTAATTCCGGACTAGCGCACACCGGGGAGCTGTTTTTT	CASNSGLAHTGELFF
16	NA	NA	TRBV7-9	TRBJ1-1	TGTGCCAGCAGCTTAGGGGGGTATGCGGGTAACACTGAAGCTTTCTTT	CASSLGGYAGNTEAFF
13	NA	NA	TRBV27	TRBJ2-7	TGTGCCAGCAGTCGAAGACAAGTCTACGAGCAGTACTTC	CASSRRQVYEQYF